This T cell receptor beta chain is from a study of regulatory T cells in long-lasting Graves disease. Building of the TCR beta libraries involved iRepertoire HTBI primers and Arm-PCR of CDR3 regions. TCRdb used MiXCR to reprocess the multiplex PCR reads, holding one entry per CDR3 protein. The sample has 600,000 to 650,000 distinct CDR3 sequences, around 17% seen once. Stated time point: newly diagnosed GD, antithyroid drugs for less than 3 months. There was RNA extracted from PBMCs, and the TCR library was made from it. Study-wide findings and caveats: Few sampled subjects may have lowered accuracy. Persistent cases favored TRBV28, TRBJ1-2 and TRBJ2-5. In persistent patients, shared public clonotypes (around 2,500) outnumbered those in new patients (nearly 1,000).

The CDR3 has 16 residues. Unmatched junction bases numbered 13, after V lost 5 bases and J lost 5 bases. CDR1 and CDR2 (germline): SGHTA, FQGNSA. Notes on this clonotype: Its antigen is not known.

The same specimen was also included in a second study, on T cells in Graves' hyperthyroidism and ophthalmopathy.

Sequenced material: peripheral blood mononuclear cells (PBMCs), taken at new diagnosis, from a patient treated with antithyroid drugs. This chain uses TRBV7-2 with TRBJ2-5; 8 bases are a match to TRBD2. The origin of this receptor is a woman aged 25 to 45 with Graves disease. The CDR3 sequence is CASSQPGLGRVETQYF. CDR3 coding DNA: TGTGCCAGCAGCCAACCGGGACTAGGCCGCGTGGAGACCCAGTACTTC.